This TCR beta chain was captured in a study of OX40 agonist ivuxolimab in advanced cancers. Study observations and caveats: Low clonal expansion, among the lowest seen, marked partial responders at 0.1-3.0 mg/kg.

Generated by immunoSEQ multiplex PCR, the TCRdb table keeps only in-frame clones and is missing some. The sample yields about 89,000 clones, under 95% seen once. As for this clone: No antigen is known for it. Other DNA sequences in this specimen translate into the identical CDR3.

The V segment lost 4 bases and the J segment 4 bases; nucleotides outside the gene matches: 2. Per germline, CDR1 SGHVS and CDR2 FQNEAQ. The CDR3 has 13 amino acids. The sequence was obtained from an adult with an advanced solid tumor such as melanoma, head and neck, liver or kidney cancer. The material sequenced was CD4+ or CD8+ T cells sorted from blood, taken in a trial of the OX40 agonist ivuxolimab. V gene TRBV7-8 combines with J gene TRBJ2-7; 9 bases are a match to TRBD1. CDR3 coding DNA: TGTGCCAGCAGCTGGGACAGGGCATACGAGCAGTACTTC. It codes for CASSWDRAYEQYF. Together with reference TRBV7-8 and TRBJ2-7, the CDR3 gives the full variable domain: GAGVSQSPRYKVAKRGQDVALRCDPISGHVSLFWYQQALGQGPEFLTYFQNEAQLDKSGLPSDRFFAERPEGSVSTLKIQRTQQEDSAVYLCASSWDRAYEQYFGPGTRLTVT.